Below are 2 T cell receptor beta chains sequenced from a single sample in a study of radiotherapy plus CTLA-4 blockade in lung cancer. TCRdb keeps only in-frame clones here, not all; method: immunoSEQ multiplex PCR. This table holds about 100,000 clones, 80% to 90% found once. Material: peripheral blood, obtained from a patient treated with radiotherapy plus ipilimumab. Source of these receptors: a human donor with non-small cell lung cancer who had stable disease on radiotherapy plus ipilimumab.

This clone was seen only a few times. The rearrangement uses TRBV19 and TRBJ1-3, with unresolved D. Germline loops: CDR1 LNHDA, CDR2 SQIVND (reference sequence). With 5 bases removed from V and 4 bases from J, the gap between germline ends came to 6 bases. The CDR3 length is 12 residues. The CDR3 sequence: CASSPSGNTIYF. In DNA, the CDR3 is TGTGCCAGTAGTCCCTCCGGAAACACCATATATTTT.

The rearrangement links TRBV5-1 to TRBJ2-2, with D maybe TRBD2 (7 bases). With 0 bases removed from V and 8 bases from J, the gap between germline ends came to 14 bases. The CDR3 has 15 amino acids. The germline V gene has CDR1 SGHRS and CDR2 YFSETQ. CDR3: CASSLARGPEGELFF. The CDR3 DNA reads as TGCGCCAGCAGCTTGGCGCGGGGGCCGGAGGGGGAGCTGTTTTTT.